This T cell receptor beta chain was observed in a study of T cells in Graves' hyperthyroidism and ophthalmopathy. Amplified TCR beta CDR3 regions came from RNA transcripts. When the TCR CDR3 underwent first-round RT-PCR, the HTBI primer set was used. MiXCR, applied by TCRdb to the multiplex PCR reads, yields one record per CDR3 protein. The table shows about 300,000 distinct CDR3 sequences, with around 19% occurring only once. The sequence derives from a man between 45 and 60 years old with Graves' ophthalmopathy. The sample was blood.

CDR3 protein: CASRTPSRGYGYTF. The CDR3 DNA is TGTGCCAGCAGGACCCCGAGTAGGGGCTATGGCTACACCTTC. The chain recombines TRBV2 with TRBJ1-2; D possibly corresponds to TRBD1 (5 bases). The CDR3 covers 14 residues. The V gene's germline CDR1 is SNHLY and CDR2 FYNNEI. V dropped 6 bases and J dropped 4 bases, with 15 bases sitting between them. The complete variable domain, with remaining parts taken from reference TRBV2 and TRBJ1-2, reads EPEVTQTPSHQVTQMGQEVILRCVPISNHLYFYWYRQILGQKVEFLVSFYNNEISEKSEIFDDQFSVERPDGSNFTLKIRSTKLEDSAMYFCASRTPSRGYGYTFGSGTRLTVV.